The rows below give T cell receptor beta chains drawn from one sample of a study of T-cell memory formation after mild COVID-19. One entry per CDR3 protein results from TCRdb running MiXCR on the 5' RACE reads. The sample includes around 250,000 distinct CDR3 sequences, approximately 16% of them seen just once. Sequences were obtained from PBMCs or a T cell subset sorted from them (not recorded which). The receptors were sampled from a man in his late teens or twenties who had mild COVID-19 (a few samples of this study predate the infection). Cell type and time point are not known. Each CDR3 is given without its conserved first and last residue. The order of the fields is clone size, V gene, J gene, CDR3 protein. Only some rows state a clone size, as once, few, many or a class for expanded clones.

>NA|TRBV7-9|TRBJ2-7
ASSRTPGLAGGSYEQY
>NA|TRBV4-1|TRBJ2-3
ASSQVAGAQGTDTQY
>few|TRBV28|TRBJ1-5
ASSFTKTGGQPQH
>NA|TRBV15|TRBJ1-4
ATSRGNRDSEKLF
>few|TRBV19|TRBJ1-1
ASSIARAGSAEAF
>few|TRBV2|TRBJ2-5
ASRGPGETQY
>NA|TRBV4-1|TRBJ2-4
ASSQAWGNIQY
>NA|TRBV20-1|TRBJ1-4
SATGGNEKLF
>NA|TRBV4-2|TRBJ1-2
ASSQPDRGGHGYT
>NA|TRBV6-5|TRBJ2-1
ASSYTGGRVRF
>NA|TRBV7-8|TRBJ1-3
ASSPAGRNGNTIY
>NA|TRBV7-9|TRBJ2-3
ASRETGANTQY
>NA|TRBV28|TRBJ2-1
ASSSPMTGSYNEQF
>NA|TRBV14|TRBJ2-3
ASSQTTDTQY
>few|TRBV7-2|TRBJ2-3
ASDTSGGADTQY
>NA|TRBV6-5|TRBJ2-3
ASSWGDSSDTQY
>many|TRBV6-1|TRBJ2-1
ASIVNPGGGRYNEQF
>few|TRBV12-3/TRBV12-4|TRBJ2-5
ASTDYPRGARETQY
>few|TRBV12-3/TRBV12-4|TRBJ1-5
ASSPAGGNQPQH
>NA|TRBV29-1|TRBJ2-7
SVVVLLGAEQY
>NA|TRBV5-1|TRBJ2-2
ASSPGTVTGELF
>few|TRBV5-1|TRBJ2-3
ASSPYRQGGADTQY
>NA|TRBV5-1|TRBJ2-1
ASSLEGGKYNEQF
>NA|TRBV6-5|TRBJ1-2
ASSYSTGRYGYT
>few|TRBV6-2/TRBV6-3|TRBJ2-7
ASSYGPEYEQY
>NA|TRBV6-5|TRBJ2-3
ASSSTTGDRTDTQY
>few|TRBV7-2|TRBJ2-1
ASSLGLVKDEQF
>NA|TRBV19|TRBJ2-7
ASSIATGRMQY
>few|TRBV6-2/TRBV6-3|TRBJ2-7
ASKGEVPRTYEQY
>few|TRBV29-1|TRBJ1-1
SVEDRTGVGWYAF
>few|TRBV4-3|TRBJ2-3
ASSQAPLAGGTDTQY
>NA|TRBV5-8|TRBJ2-3
ASSPGRDTQY
>NA|TRBV9|TRBJ2-7
ASSVGGGPEQY
>few|TRBV18|TRBJ2-7
ASSEGQDYEQY
>many|TRBV7-9|TRBJ2-7
ASRRSSYEQY
>few|TRBV6-5|TRBJ2-3
ASSYSGGQSGDTQY
>NA|TRBV7-9|TRBJ2-5
ASSLAASGGYQETQY
>NA|TRBV5-1|TRBJ2-1
ASSLRTSGGPSSYNEQF
>NA|TRBV6-5|TRBJ2-3
ASSPDYGADTQY
>NA|TRBV5-1|TRBJ2-5
ASSLSTSGETQY
>few|TRBV4-2|TRBJ1-3
ASSQGHRNTIY
>few|TRBV9|TRBJ2-2
ASTPRTGANTGELF
>many|TRBV19|TRBJ2-1
ASAWGRSYNEQF
>NA|TRBV4-1|TRBJ2-2
ASSQGPRETGELF
>few|TRBV24-1|TRBJ2-2
ATSDLGVTGVTGELF
>few|TRBV7-6|TRBJ1-1
ASSSEGVTEAF
>NA|TRBV20-1|TRBJ2-7
SARGRAYEQY
>many|TRBV28|TRBJ1-1
ASREGTEAF
>NA|TRBV7-6|TRBJ2-1
ASSLIGGTGGVDEQF
>NA|TRBV27|TRBJ1-5
ASSPRQQPQH
>few|TRBV7-9|TRBJ1-1
ASSLRQTGTEAF
>many|TRBV4-3|TRBJ2-1
ASSTERGRDEQF
>NA|TRBV7-9|TRBJ1-1
ASSLGGGLAEAF
>NA|TRBV7-2|TRBJ1-3
ASSLGTAGNTIY
>NA|TRBV7-3|TRBJ2-3
ASSLTGGSSTDTQY
>few|TRBV18|TRBJ2-1
ASSPSRTLYNEQF
>NA|TRBV4-3|TRBJ2-7
ASSRKTGVEQY
>few|TRBV6-5|TRBJ2-5
ASSYGRLGAETQY
>NA|TRBV5-1|TRBJ2-3
ASSFSPPSGGRDTQY